The 14 T cell receptor beta chains reported below all come from one sample, sequenced in a study of T cells in Graves' hyperthyroidism and ophthalmopathy. Amplified regions were TCR beta CDR3 sequences from RNA transcripts. TCR CDR3 underwent first-round RT-PCR with the HTBI primer set. TCRdb re-derived calls from the multiplex PCR reads in MiXCR, one entry per CDR3 protein. The sample consists of under 400,000 distinct CDR3 sequences, 16% of them appearing once. What was sequenced was blood. All receptors come from a young man with Graves' hyperthyroidism.

The rearrangement joins TRBV24-1 to TRBJ2-3; no firm D call. Germline V lookup: CDR1 KGHDR, CDR2 SFDVKD. The CDR3 is made up of 15 amino acids. V lost 4 bases and J lost 0, with 10 bases in between. CDR3 DNA: TGTGCCACCAGTGAAGGAAACCCTAGCACAGATACGCAGTATTTT. Amino acid sequence: CATSEGNPSTDTQYF.

The chain has TRBV7-3 and TRBJ2-1; 11 bases agree with TRBD2. The CDR3 extends over 18 amino acids. CDR1 and CDR2 from the germline V gene are SGHTA and FQGTGA. V trimming: 5 bases; J trimming: 10 bases; junction bases outside the gene matches: 19. Here the CDR3 DNA reads TGTGCCAGCAGCACCCTGGGCAGGGGTCTAGCGGGAGGCAGAGAGCAGTTCTTC. Translation gives CASSTLGRGLAGGREQFF.

This clonotype has at least ten counts. The rearrangement joins TRBV3-1 to TRBJ2-2; unclear D gene. Trimming cost V 0 bases and J 3 bases, with 8 bases left between them. The germline V gene encodes CDR1 LGHDT and CDR2 YNNKEL (reference sequence). The CDR3 covers 15 residues. The CDR3 sequence is CASSQDFPDTGELFF. The DNA for the CDR3 is TGTGCCAGCAGCCAAGATTTCCCGGACACCGGGGAGCTGTTTTTT.

CDR3 sequence reads: CATSEHNRGTQYF. The CDR3 region has the DNA TGTGCCACCAGTGAACATAACAGGGGGACGCAGTATTTT. V and J are TRBV24-1 and TRBJ2-3; TRBD1 matches at 8 bases. The trim removed 4 bases at V and 9 bases at J, leaving 5 bases unmatched. The CDR3 runs 13 residues. CDR1 and CDR2 (germline): KGHDR, SFDVKD.

This clonotype was detected many times. The chain recombines TRBV5-1 with TRBJ2-2, with D hard to call. Germline V gene data show CDR1 as SGHRS and CDR2 as YFSETQ. V shed 0 bases and J shed 6 bases, with 9 bases lying between them. The CDR3 length is 14 residues. The CDR3, as DNA: TGCGCCAGCAGCTTGGCCGTAGGGTCCGGGGAGCTGTTTTTT. Its translation: CASSLAVGSGELFF.

The V gene is TRBV6-2 or TRBV6-3, the J gene TRBJ2-7; 8 bases fit TRBD2. The CDR3 covers 17 residues. Germline V gene lookup returns CDR1 MNHEY and CDR2 SVGEGT. The V and J ends lost 4 bases and 4 bases, in that order; junction bases with no gene match: 15. The CDR3 loop reads CASSWGDSGGRSYEQYF. CDR3 DNA sequence: TGTGCCAGCAGTTGGGGCGATAGCGGCGGGAGGAGTTACGAGCAGTACTTC.

The chain joins TRBV28 to TRBJ2-7, with 10 bases fitting TRBD2. CDR3 length: 14 amino acids. Germline V gene sequence: CDR1 MDHEN, CDR2 SYDVKM. After removal of 5 bases from V and 6 bases from J, the junction contained 7 bases not matched to a gene. The CDR3 coding sequence is TGTGCCAGCAGTACTAGCGGGACGCTGGGCGAGCAGTACTTC. It yields the protein CASSTSGTLGEQYF.

Many counts were recorded for this clonotype. The genes are TRBV5-1 and TRBJ2-3, with D hard to call. The germline V gene has CDR1 SGHRS and CDR2 YFSETQ. Trimming removed 0 bases from V and 5 bases from J, with 13 bases in between. This CDR3 comprises 15 residues. CDR3 loop: CASSLASGSGDTQYF. CDR3 nucleotides: TGCGCCAGCAGCTTGGCCTCAGGTTCGGGAGATACGCAGTATTTT.

This clonotype was recorded many times. This rearrangement joins TRBV5-1 to TRBJ2-3; D ambiguous. Trimming removed 0 bases at V and 4 bases at J, with 12 bases between. Germline values: CDR1 SGHRS, CDR2 YFSETQ. The CDR3 contains 15 residues. CDR3 DNA sequence: TGCGCCAGCAGCTTGGGCGGAGCCGTATCAGATACGCAGTATTTT. Translating it yields CASSLGGAVSDTQYF.

This clonotype has only a few counts. The chain uses TRBV19 and TRBJ2-3; 7 positions agree with TRBD2. The CDR3 spans 15 residues. Looked up from germline, CDR1 is LNHDA and CDR2 is SQIVND (reference sequence). V shed 5 bases, J shed 4 bases, and the junction held 9 bases outside the gene matches. CDR3 DNA sequence: TGTGCCAGTAGTCTTCGGGACTACATATCAGATACGCAGTATTTT. Translating it yields CASSLRDYISDTQYF.

The chain recombines TRBV5-1 with TRBJ1-5, with D hard to call. The V gene's germline CDR1 is SGHRS and CDR2 YFSETQ. There are 15 residues in the CDR3. Trimming cost V 3 bases and J 8 bases, with 18 bases left between them. CDR3 in DNA: TGCGCCAGCAGCTGGACGGGCGGCTATGGGGAGCCCCAGCATTTT. Protein: CASSWTGGYGEPQHF. Full variable domain (outside the CDR3, taken from reference TRBV5-1 and TRBJ1-5): KAGVTQTPRYLIKTRGQQVTLSCSPISGHRSVSWYQQTPGQGLQFLFEYFSETQRNKGNFPGRFSGRQFSNSRSEMNVSTLELGDSALYLCASSWTGGYGEPQHFGDGTRLSIL.

This clonotype was recorded at least ten times. The J gene is TRBJ1-5, the V gene TRBV18; tentative D call: TRBD1 (6 bases). V gave up 4 bases and J gave up 14 bases, with 24 bases separating them. The CDR3 extends over 15 amino acids. Germline V lookup: CDR1 KGHSH, CDR2 LQKENI. Written as DNA, the CDR3 is TGTGCCAGCTCACGACAGTCCCAGGGGTTCGACTGGAAGCATTTT. Its protein is CASSRQSQGFDWKHF.

This clonotype was seen at least ten times. The rearrangement uses TRBV5-6 and TRBJ2-5; tentatively, D is TRBD2 (7 bases). Germline V gives CDR1 SGHDT, CDR2 YYEEEE. V was pared by 2 bases and J by 5 bases, with 16 bases between. The CDR3 is 15 residues long. The CDR3 nucleotides read TGTGCCAGCAGCTTTGGGGGGAGGGGGAGTGAGACCCAGTACTTC. Protein sequence: CASSFGGRGSETQYF.

The gene calls are TRBV6-2 or TRBV6-3 and TRBJ1-1; D not certain. Germline CDR1 is MNHEY and CDR2 is SVGEGT. The V gene lost 7 bases and the J gene lost 4 bases, with 13 bases spanning the gap. The CDR3 is 13 amino acids. For the CDR3, the DNA is TGTGCCAGCAAATCCGGGGATGGCACTGAAGCTTTCTTT. It translates to CASKSGDGTEAFF.